This record covers a single T cell receptor (beta chain). TCRdb's table, derived via immunoSEQ multiplex PCR, lists solely in-frame clones and lacks some. The sample gives around 160,000 clones, roughly 93% of which show up once; about 5.8% is in the top ten. The data are from a study of control samples from healthy donors and cancer patients. Trimming took 5 bases from V and 5 from J, leaving 16 bases between them. Germline CDR1 reads SGHRS; CDR2 reads YFSETQ. The CDR3 has 14 amino acids. The clonotype originates from a man younger than 35 in good health. The specimen sequenced was blood. The J gene is TRBJ1-1, the V gene TRBV5-1; tentatively, D is TRBD1 (5 bases). CDR3 DNA: TGCGCCAGCAGGACCGTCGAGGGGAATACTGAAGCTTTCTTT. Protein sequence: CASRTVEGNTEAFF.